There are many counts of the clone carrying this TCR beta chain. Amplification of ligated cDNA took four PCR rounds with SP2 and nested alpha and beta constant primers. TCRdb redid the calling of the 5' RACE reads with MiXCR, one entry per CDR3 protein. The data contain approximately 49,000 distinct CDR3 sequences, approximately 4.5% of them singletons. The library had UMIs added by 3' ligation of an oligonucleotide to TCR cDNA. The data belong to a study of naive and memory T cell subsets. This receptor was taken from a female donor in good health.

CDR3 residues: CSGIPGVGYEQYF. CDR3 nucleotides: TGCAGCGGGATTCCAGGGGTGGGCTACGAGCAGTACTTC. The chain has TRBV29-1 and TRBJ2-7; D perhaps matches TRBD1 (6 bases). The CDR3 sequence is 13 residues long. Trimming took 7 bases from V and 3 from J, leaving 16 bases between them. Germline V CDR1 and CDR2: SQVTM, ANQGSEA.